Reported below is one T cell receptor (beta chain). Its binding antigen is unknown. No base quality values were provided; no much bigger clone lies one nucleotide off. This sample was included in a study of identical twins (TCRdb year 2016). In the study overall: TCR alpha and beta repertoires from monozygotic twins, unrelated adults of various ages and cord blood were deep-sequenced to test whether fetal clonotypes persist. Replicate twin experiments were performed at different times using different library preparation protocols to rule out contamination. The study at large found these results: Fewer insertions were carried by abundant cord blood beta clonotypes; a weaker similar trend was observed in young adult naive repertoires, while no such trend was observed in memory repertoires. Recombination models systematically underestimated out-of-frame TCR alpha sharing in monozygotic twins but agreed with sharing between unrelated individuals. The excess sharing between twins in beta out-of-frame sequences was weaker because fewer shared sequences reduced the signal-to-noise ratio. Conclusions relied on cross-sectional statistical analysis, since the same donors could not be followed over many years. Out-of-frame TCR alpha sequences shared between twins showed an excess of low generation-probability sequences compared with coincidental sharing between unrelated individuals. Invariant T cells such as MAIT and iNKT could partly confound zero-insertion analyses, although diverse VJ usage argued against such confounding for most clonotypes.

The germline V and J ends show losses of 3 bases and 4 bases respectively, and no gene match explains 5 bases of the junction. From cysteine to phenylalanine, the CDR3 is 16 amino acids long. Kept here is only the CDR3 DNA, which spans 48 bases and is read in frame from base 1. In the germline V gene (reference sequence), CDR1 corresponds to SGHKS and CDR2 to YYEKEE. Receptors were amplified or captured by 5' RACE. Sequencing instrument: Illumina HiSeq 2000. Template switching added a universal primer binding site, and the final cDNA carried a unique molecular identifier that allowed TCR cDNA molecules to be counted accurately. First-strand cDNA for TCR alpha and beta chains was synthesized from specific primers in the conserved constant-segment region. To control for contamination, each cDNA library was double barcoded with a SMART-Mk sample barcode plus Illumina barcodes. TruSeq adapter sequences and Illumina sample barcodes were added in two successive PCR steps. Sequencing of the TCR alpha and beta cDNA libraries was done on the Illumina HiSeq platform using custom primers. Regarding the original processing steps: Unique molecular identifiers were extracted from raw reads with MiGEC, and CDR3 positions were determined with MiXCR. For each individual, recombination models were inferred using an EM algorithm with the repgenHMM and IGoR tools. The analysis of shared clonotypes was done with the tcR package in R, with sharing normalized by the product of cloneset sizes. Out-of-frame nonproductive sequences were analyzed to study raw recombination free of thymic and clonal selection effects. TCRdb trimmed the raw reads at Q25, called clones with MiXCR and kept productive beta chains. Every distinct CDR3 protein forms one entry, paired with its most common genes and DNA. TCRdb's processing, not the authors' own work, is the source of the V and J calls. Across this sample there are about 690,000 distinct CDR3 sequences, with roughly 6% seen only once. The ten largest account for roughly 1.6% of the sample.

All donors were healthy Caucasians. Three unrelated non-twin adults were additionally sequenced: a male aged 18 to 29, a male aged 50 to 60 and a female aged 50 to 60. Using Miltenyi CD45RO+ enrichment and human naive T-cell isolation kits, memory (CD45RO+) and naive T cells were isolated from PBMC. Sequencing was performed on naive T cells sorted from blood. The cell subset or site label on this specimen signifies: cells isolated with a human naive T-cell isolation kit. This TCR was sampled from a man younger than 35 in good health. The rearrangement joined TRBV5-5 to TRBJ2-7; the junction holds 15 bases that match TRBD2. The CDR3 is CASSSGLAGGGYEQYF. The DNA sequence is TGTGCCAGCAGCTCTGGACTAGCGGGAGGGGGATACGAGCAGTACTTC.